In its sample, the clone carrying this TCR beta chain was seen many times. Antigen unknown. A junction boundary mismatches the germline segment, possibly from a read error. Construction of the TCR beta libraries employed iRepertoire HTBI primers in conjunction with Arm-PCR of CDR3 regions. In TCRdb, the multiplex PCR reads were re-called with MiXCR into one record per CDR3 protein. The data hold more than 400,000 distinct CDR3 sequences, with less than 20% observed a single time. The data are from a study of regulatory T cells in long-lasting Graves disease. Whole-study findings and limits: Thyroid tissue was not studied; only peripheral blood was.

Time point denoted: newly diagnosed GD, antithyroid drugs for less than 3 months. RNA isolated from PBMCs was used to make the TCR library. This sample also appeared in a second study, on T cells in Graves' hyperthyroidism and ophthalmopathy. From that second work: Patients showing uncontrolled infection, other autoimmune disease, pregnancy or lactation were ineligible. Using the HTBI primer set, a first-round RT-PCR was run on the TCR CDR3.

The sequence came from a woman aged 25-40 years with Graves disease. The sample in question was peripheral blood mononuclear cells (PBMCs), obtained at new diagnosis, from a patient treated with antithyroid drugs.

DNA of the CDR3: TGTGCCAGCAGCTTGGAGGCCGCCTACGAGCAGTACTTC. It translates to CASSLEAAYEQYF. The chain uses TRBV5-1 and TRBJ2-7; tentative D call: TRBD2 (5 bases). Germline CDR1 SGHRS, CDR2 YFSETQ. The CDR3 totals 13 residues.